The source of this TCR beta chain is a study of regulatory T cells in long-lasting Graves disease (dated by TCRdb to 2020 to 2023). General notes on the study: Persistent Graves' disease meant more than 5 years of antithyroid drug treatment with TSH receptor autoantibodies that stayed positive. This study used TCR sequencing and RNA sequencing of peripheral blood to compare persistent Graves' disease patients against newly diagnosed Graves' disease patients. The study took place in China and was registered as a clinical trial. TCR sequencing covered some 13 persistent and approximately 20 newly diagnosed Graves' disease patients, approximately 33 samples in total. In the clinical cohort, patients with persistent Graves' disease had used antithyroid drugs for an average of about 9.3 years. Study-level results and caveats: More public clonotypes were shared among persistent patients (over 2,500) than among newly diagnosed patients (966). The study examined only peripheral blood because the primary lesion, thyroid tissue, could not be accessed. Compared with newly diagnosed patients, persistent Graves' disease patients had lower TCR Shannon entropy and fewer highly expanded clones, which suggests clonal expansion. Sequencing and analysis were limited to the TCR beta chain. Persistent disease showed preferential use of TRBV28, TRBJ1-2 and TRBJ2-5, whereas newly diagnosed disease favored TRBV20-1 and TRBJ2-1. As a limitation, the authors acknowledged that the small sample size may reduce accuracy.

The time point label of this sample denotes: persistent/refractory GD, antithyroid drugs over 5 years with positive TRAb. For both TCR sequencing and RNA sequencing, RNA was extracted from PBMCs in TRIzol. The diagnosis of Graves' disease was made according to American Thyroid Association guidelines. Recruitment of patients was carried out at an endocrinology department in Xi'an, China. Each patient gave approximately 9 milliliters of peripheral blood, collected in an EDTA anticoagulant tube. PBMCs were isolated by Ficoll Paque Plus density gradient separation without further T cell sorting. An Agilent 2100 Bioanalyzer and agarose gel were used to assess RNA quality, and a NanoDrop 2000 was used to measure RNA concentration. V was cut back by 5 bases and J by 5 bases, leaving a gap of 9 bases between them. The cysteine opens and the phenylalanine closes a CDR3 of 12 amino acids. Only CDR3 DNA is held: 36 bases, read in frame from base 1. The germline V gene provides CDR1 MDHEN and CDR2 SYDVKM.

The library relied on multiplex PCR. Sequencing was carried out with an Illumina HiSeq 4000. TCR beta libraries were built with iRepertoire HTBI primers and Arm-PCR amplification of CDR3 regions. Gel purification was performed on PCR products prior to sequencing. Per the source publication's procedure: Across samples, 55 to 80 TRBV and roughly 15 TRBJ segments were identified and used for gene usage analysis of CDR3 amino acid clonotypes. Filtered high-quality paired reads were merged into contigs using COPE and FqMerger. BLAST was used to align contigs to IMGT TRBV, TRBD and TRBJ reference genes, with CDR3 defined following IMGT. Any clonotype with a frequency above 0.1% was counted as a highly expanded clone. Repertoire diversity was measured by Shannon entropy, and V-J evenness by the Gini coefficient. Clonotypes shared by more than one individual were considered public. Clones were called with MiXCR by TCRdb after fastp trimmed the public reads at Q25, and only in-frame beta chains were retained. Entries are consolidated by CDR3 protein sequence, retaining the most common genes and DNA. In this record, the V and J calls reflect TCRdb's handling and not the investigators' own analysis. The sample table contains a few hundred thousand distinct CDR3 sequences; only one count was recorded for around a fifth of them. Of the sample, around 14% falls within the top ten clones.

This clonotype was detected ten times or more. Which antigen it targets is not known. Base qualities were left out, and no much larger clone turns up one base away. The receptor was isolated from a female donor with Graves disease. The chain was built from TRBV28 and TRBJ1-2; a weak D assignment points to TRBD1 (6 bases agree). The specimen was peripheral blood mononuclear cells (PBMCs), collected when the disease was refractory, from a patient treated with antithyroid drugs. In nucleotides, the sequence is TGTGCCAGCAGTGGGGACATTTATGGCTACACCTTC. This sequence encodes CASSGDIYGYTF.